The text below deals with one T cell receptor (beta chain). Germline loops: CDR1 LGHNA, CDR2 YNFKEQ. The CDR3 covers 12 residues. The V end lost 4 bases, the J end lost 3 bases, and 7 bases lay between the germline ends. Measured with immunoSEQ multiplex PCR; TCRdb has only the in-frame clones, and not every one. In the table there are about 340,000 clones, roughly 90% of which are singletons. These data originate in a study of blood T cell repertoires in COVID-19. Whole-study context: Collection of acute and convalescent COVID-19 samples took place in the United States, Italy and Spain.

The material sequenced was peripheral blood. The V call is TRBV4-2, the J call TRBJ2-7; TRBD2 is a possible D gene (5 bases). The sequence was obtained from an older woman with COVID-19, enrolled during active disease. This CDR3 is CASSLGSYEQYF. CDR3 coding DNA: TGTGCCAGCAGCCTAGGGAGCTACGAGCAGTACTTC.